This T cell receptor beta chain derives from a study of hypomethylating agent response in myelodysplastic syndrome. Findings and caveats of the study: Novel MDS antigen recognition by shared GLIPH2 clusters is possible but unvalidated.

Two replicates of roughly 200 ng each gave 400 ng DNA per sample, survey resolution. The repertoire was sequenced with immunoSEQ multiplex PCR; TCRdb's copy has only in-frame clones and lacks some. Of some 4,500 clones in the sample, 84% were seen once. CDR3 length: 14 amino acids. From germline, CDR1 is SGHKS and CDR2 YYEKEE (reference sequence). The V and J ends lost 4 bases and 0 bases respectively, with 10 bases between them. This clone has a single count. Its matching antigen is unknown. The receptor's source is a human donor with myelodysplastic syndrome. This specimen consisted of bone marrow, obtained before or after starting hypomethylating agent treatment for myelodysplastic syndrome (not recorded which). The rearrangement joins TRBV5-5 to TRBJ1-2, with D possibly being TRBD1 (5 bases). CDR3 nucleotides: TGTGCCAGCAGCCGGGACGGTACTAACTATGGCTACACCTTC. Its protein product is CASSRDGTNYGYTF.